The sequence of this TCR beta chain was determined in a study of shared clonotypes between healthy human individuals (TCRdb year 2020). About the full investigation: The cohort included a few men and two women between 18 and 49 years of age. For each donor, CD4 naive and CD4 memory were each given three plates, CD8 naive was given two plates, and CD8 memory was given one plate. The study deeply sequenced blood TCR repertoires of about 5 healthy adults to estimate repertoire size and the extent of clonotype sharing between individuals. Per donor, leukapheresis produced somewhere between about 0.94 and 9 billion PBMCs. To increase sequencing depth and limit assay-specific biases, different laboratories used diverse techniques to prepare libraries and sequence TCR repertoires.

Counted from cysteine to phenylalanine, this CDR3 has 15 amino acids. Just the 45-base CDR3 DNA is kept, in frame starting at base 1. Looking up the germline V gene (reference sequence) yields CDR1 SSHAT and CDR2 FNYEAQ. CD8 naive samples consisted of CD45RO-negative cells that were positively selected for CCR7, yielding a CD45RA+CCR7+ population without TemRA cells. Healthy HIV-negative adults with no recently reported acute infections or vaccinations were included as donors. All donors were Caucasian adults living in Nashville, Tennessee, USA. Blood was collected by leukapheresis, and PBMCs were isolated by Ficoll-Histopaque density gradient centrifugation and then cryopreserved in liquid nitrogen vapor phase. Analytical flow cytometry was used to check the purity and quantity of every magnetically sorted T cell population. From each sorted fraction, genomic DNA was isolated and quantified by UV absorbance on a Nanodrop 2000c.

Using the deep immunoSEQ assay, TCR CDR3 regions were amplified from genomic DNA by multiplex PCR. For each cell subset, the extracted genomic DNA was distributed evenly across all wells of several immunoSEQ 96-well plates, and each plate served as one replicate. For sorted subsets, 150 to 250 ng genomic DNA, equal to about 30,000 T cell genomes, was loaded into each replicate PCR. Purified libraries were quantified with a Qubit 3.0 fluorometer, sized on a Bioanalyzer 2100, and re-quantified with the KAPA Library Quantification kit. Each immunoSEQ 96-well plate was sequenced on its own single-read 150-cycle Illumina NextSeq 550 flow cell. The source study handled its data this way. Because only junctional sequences without quality scores were contained in the immunoSEQ output, filtering matching that applied to full-length reads could not be performed. Sequences were annotated with PyIR, a Python wrapper for IgBLAST v1.9, and V/J genes and CDR3 were assigned using IMGT germline references. Reads with weak V/J assignments (E-value above 1e-6), missing CDR3, stop codons, out-of-frame junctions, or ambiguous translated residues were removed. A V3J clonotype was defined by an identical inferred V gene, J gene, and CDR3 amino acid sequence. The percentage overlap between two repertoires was calculated by dividing the number of shared unique clonotypes by the size of the smaller repertoire. Richness of each repertoire was evaluated using RTK rarefaction, the Chao1 estimator, and Recon v2.1 estimates of unobserved clonotypes. Generation probabilities were computed with OLGA for all TCRbeta clonotypes obtained by the gDNA method from a handful of donors. Held by TCRdb, this immuneACCESS table contains in-frame sequences only and omits some clones. Under half of the omission traces to an unresolved V gene where checked; the cause of the rest is unknown. V and J calls and clone size come straight from that table; D and trimming were deduced from the DNA. This sample gives about 870,000 clones in total; 85% to 95% of them show up just once. The top ten hold nearly 25% of the sample.

To note about this clone: There is no known antigen for this receptor. A junction end diverges from the germline sequence, so it may reflect a read error.

The full study reports these points: Incomplete sequencing was indicated by rarefaction of sorted-subset datasets, despite the large sequencing depth. Because the study included a small number of donors, the genetic and exposure-history diversity represented was limited. Sampling was limited to blood, and TCR repertoires in tissue likely differ from TCR repertoires in blood. Naive subsets generally had larger estimated clonotype richness than memory subsets did. Higher generation probabilities were observed for clonotypes shared by all four sorted-subset donors than for non-shared clonotypes. Pairwise subsampling led to the expectation that sequencing depth would affect the degree of clonotype sharing among donors. About 4.5% of naive CD4, 3.5% of naive CD8, 2.3% of memory CD4, and roughly 0.4% of memory CD8 clonotypes were shared across several donors.

The receptor was isolated from a man aged 25 to 40 in good health. The chain was built from TRBV7-7 and TRBJ2-5, with a weak D call of TRBD2 (6 bases match). Sample: naive CD8+ T cells sorted from blood. Explained via the paper, the cell subset or site label denotes: CD45RA+CCR7+. The CDR3 here reads CASSLGAGLQETQYF. The DNA is TGTGCTAGCAGCTTAGGGGCGGGACTTCAAGAGACCCAGTACTTC.